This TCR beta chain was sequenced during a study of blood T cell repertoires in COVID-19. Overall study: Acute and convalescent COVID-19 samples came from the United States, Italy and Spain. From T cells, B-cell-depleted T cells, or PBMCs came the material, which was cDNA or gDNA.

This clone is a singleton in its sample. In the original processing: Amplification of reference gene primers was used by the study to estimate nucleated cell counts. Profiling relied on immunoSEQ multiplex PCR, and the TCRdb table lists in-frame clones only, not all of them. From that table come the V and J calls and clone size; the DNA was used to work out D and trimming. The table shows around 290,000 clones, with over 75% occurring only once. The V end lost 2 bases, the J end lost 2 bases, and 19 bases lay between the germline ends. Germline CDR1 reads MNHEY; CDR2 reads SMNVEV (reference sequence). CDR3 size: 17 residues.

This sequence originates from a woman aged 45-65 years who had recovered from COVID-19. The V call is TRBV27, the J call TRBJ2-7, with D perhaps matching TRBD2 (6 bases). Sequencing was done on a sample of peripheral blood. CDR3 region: CASSLKFGGIQTYEQYF. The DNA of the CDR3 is TGTGCCAGCAGTTTAAAATTCGGCGGGATCCAGACCTACGAGCAGTACTTC.